This note documents a single T cell receptor beta chain sequence. Antigen specificity is unknown. TCRdb's table, derived via immunoSEQ multiplex PCR, lists solely in-frame clones and lacks some. The sample contains 30,000 or so clones, around 78% of which appear only once. This specimen belongs to a study of CD4 T cells in relation to SARS-CoV-2 and coronaviruses. The overall study: PBMCs were cultured with antigen for roughly 11 days before TCR beta sequencing. Study-wide findings and caveats: Each donor contributed either pre-pandemic or post-infection samples, not both.

The CDR3 loop spans 15 amino acids. Germline CDR1 and CDR2: LGHNA and YSLEER. V lost 1 base, J lost 7 bases, and 16 bases lay in between. Unexposed donor CD4+ T cells date from about 2011-2019, before the COVID-19 pandemic. After more than eight days of culture, CD4+ T cells were isolated. Testing used SARS-CoV-2 S/N and four cold-coronavirus spikes on unexposed-donor CD4+ T cells, cells permitting. Approximately 1.9 million PBMCs per well were cultured with roughly 10 IU/ml IL-2. The specimen was CD4+ T cells from PBMCs, cultured in vitro. The source of this sequence is a human donor in good health. The chain uses TRBV4-3 and TRBJ1-2; maybe TRBD1 (5 bases). CDR3 sequence reads: CASSQGPRTPGGYTF. In nucleotides, the CDR3 is TGCGCCAGCAGCCAAGGGCCCAGGACACCTGGTGGCTACACCTTC.